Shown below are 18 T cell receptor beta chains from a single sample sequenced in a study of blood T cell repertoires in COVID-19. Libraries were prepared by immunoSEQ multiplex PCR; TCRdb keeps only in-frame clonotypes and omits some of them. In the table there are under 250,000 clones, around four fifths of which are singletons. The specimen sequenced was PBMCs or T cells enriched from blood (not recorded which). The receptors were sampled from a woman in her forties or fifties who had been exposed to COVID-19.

DNA of the CDR3: TGTGCCTGGATGAGAGCGAACACCGGGGAGCTGTTTTTT. Protein product: CAWMRANTGELFF. This rearrangement joins TRBV30 to TRBJ2-2; D call uncertain. The CDR3 length is 13 residues. Germline CDR1 reads GTSNPN; CDR2 reads SVGIG (reference sequence). Between the trimmed V and J ends, which lost 4 bases and 0 bases, there was a span of 6 bases.

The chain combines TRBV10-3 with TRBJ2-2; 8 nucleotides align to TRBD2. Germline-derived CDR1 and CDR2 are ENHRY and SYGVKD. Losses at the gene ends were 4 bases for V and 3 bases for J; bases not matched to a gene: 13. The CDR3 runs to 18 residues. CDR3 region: CAISVASFSGAYTGELFF. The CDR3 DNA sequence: TGTGCCATCAGTGTGGCTTCCTTTAGCGGGGCGTACACCGGGGAGCTGTTTTTT.

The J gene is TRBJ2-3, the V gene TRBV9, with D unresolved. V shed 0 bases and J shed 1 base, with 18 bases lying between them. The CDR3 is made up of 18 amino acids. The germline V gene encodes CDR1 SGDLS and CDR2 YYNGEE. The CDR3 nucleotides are TGTGCCAGCAGCGTAGAACCCTATTTGAGCGCCGGCACAGATACGCAGTATTTT. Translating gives CASSVEPYLSAGTDTQYF. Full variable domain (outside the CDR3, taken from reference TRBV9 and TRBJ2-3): DSGVTQTPKHLITATGQRVTLRCSPRSGDLSVYWYQQSLDQGLQFLIQYYNGEERAKGNILERFSAQQFPDLHSELNLSSLELGDSALYFCASSVEPYLSAGTDTQYFGPGTRLTVL.

The CDR3 protein is CASSGPRDRGLLNTEAFF. CDR3 nucleotide sequence: TGTGCCAGCAGCGGACCCCGGGACAGGGGCCTACTGAACACTGAAGCTTTCTTT. The V call is TRBV9, the J call TRBJ1-1, with 10 nucleotides matching TRBD1. The CDR3 runs 18 residues. After removal of 3 bases from V and 0 bases from J, the junction contained 11 bases not matched to a gene. From germline, CDR1 is SGDLS and CDR2 YYNGEE.

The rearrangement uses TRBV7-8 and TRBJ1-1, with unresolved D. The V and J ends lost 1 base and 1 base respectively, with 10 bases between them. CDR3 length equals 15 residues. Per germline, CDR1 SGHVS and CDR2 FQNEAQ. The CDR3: CASSLGNGGNTEAFF. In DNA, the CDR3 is TGTGCCAGCAGCTTAGGGAACGGCGGGAACACTGAAGCTTTCTTT.

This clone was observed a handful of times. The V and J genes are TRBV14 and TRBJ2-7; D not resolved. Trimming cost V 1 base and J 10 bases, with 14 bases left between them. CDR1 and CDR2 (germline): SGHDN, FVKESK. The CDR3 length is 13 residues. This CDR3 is CASSQVKESRQYF. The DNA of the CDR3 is TGTGCCAGCAGCCAAGTAAAGGAGAGCAGACAGTACTTC. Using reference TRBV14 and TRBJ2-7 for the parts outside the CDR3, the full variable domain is EAGVTQFPSHSVIEKGQTVTLRCDPISGHDNLYWYRRVMGKEIKFLLHFVKESKQDESGMPNNRFLAERTGGTYSTLKVQPAELEDSGVYFCASSQVKESRQYFGPGTRLTVT.

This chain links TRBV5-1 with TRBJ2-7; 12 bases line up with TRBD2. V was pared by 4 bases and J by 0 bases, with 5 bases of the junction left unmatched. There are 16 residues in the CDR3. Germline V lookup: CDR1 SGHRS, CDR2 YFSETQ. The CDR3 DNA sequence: TGCGCCAGCAGCCATGGACTAGCGGGGAGCTCCTACGAGCAGTACTTC. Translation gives CASSHGLAGSSYEQYF.

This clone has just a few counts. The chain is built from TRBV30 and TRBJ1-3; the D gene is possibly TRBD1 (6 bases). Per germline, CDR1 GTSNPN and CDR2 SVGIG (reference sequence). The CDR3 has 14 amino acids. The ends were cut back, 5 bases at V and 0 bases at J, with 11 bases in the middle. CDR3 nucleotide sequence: TGTGCCTGGGGCTACAGGGCCTCTGGAAACACCATATATTTT. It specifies CAWGYRASGNTIYF.

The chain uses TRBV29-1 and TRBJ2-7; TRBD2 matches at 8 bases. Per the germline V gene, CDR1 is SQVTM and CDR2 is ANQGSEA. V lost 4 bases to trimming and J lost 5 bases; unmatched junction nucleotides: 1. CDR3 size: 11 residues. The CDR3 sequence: CSVAGGNEQYF. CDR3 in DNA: TGCAGCGTTGCGGGGGGGAACGAGCAGTACTTC.

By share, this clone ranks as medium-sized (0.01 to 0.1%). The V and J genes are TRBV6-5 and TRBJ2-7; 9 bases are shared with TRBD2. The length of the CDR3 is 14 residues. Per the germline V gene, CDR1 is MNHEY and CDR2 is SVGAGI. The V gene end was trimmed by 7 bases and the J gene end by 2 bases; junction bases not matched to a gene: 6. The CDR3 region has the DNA TGTGCCAGCACCGAGGGCGGGGGGGCCTACGAGCAGTACTTC. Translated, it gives CASTEGGGAYEQYF.

For the CDR3, the DNA is TGTGCCAGCACCCTATACAATGAGCAGTTCTTC. Its translation: CASTLYNEQFF. V gene TRBV12-3 or TRBV12-4 combines with J gene TRBJ2-1; D call uncertain. The CDR3 covers 11 residues. The V gene lost 7 bases and the J gene lost 4 bases, with 5 bases spanning the gap.

This CDR3 is CASSLVGSNTEAFF. In DNA, the CDR3 is TGTGCCAGCAGCTTAGTGGGCAGCAACACTGAAGCTTTCTTT. This chain connects TRBV7-9 to TRBJ1-1; the D is unclear. Trimming pared 1 base from V and 2 bases from J, leaving 8 bases between. The CDR3 spans 14 residues. CDR1 and CDR2 (germline): SEHNR, FQNEAQ (reference sequence).

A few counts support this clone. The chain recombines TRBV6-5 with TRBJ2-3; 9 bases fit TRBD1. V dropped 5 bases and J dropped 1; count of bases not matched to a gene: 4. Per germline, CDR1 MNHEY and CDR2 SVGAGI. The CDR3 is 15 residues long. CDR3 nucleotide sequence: TGTGCCAGCAGTCCCTGGACAGGGGGCACAGATACGCAGTATTTT. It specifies CASSPWTGGTDTQYF.

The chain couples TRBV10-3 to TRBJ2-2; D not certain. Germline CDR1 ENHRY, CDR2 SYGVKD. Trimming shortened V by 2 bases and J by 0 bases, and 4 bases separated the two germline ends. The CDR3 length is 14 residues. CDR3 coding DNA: TGTGCCATCAGTGAGCTCCCGAACACCGGGGAGCTGTTTTTT. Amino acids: CAISELPNTGELFF.

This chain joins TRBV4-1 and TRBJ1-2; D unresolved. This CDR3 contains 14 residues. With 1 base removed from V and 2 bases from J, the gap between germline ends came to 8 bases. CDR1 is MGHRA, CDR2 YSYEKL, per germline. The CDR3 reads CASSQGADNYGYTF. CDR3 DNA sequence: TGCGCCAGCAGCCAAGGGGCCGACAACTATGGCTACACCTTC.

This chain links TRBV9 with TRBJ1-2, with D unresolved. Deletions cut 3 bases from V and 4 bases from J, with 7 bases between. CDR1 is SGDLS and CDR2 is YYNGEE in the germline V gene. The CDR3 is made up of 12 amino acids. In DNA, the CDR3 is TGTGCCAGCAGCGGTCCTATCTATGGCTACACCTTC. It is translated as CASSGPIYGYTF.

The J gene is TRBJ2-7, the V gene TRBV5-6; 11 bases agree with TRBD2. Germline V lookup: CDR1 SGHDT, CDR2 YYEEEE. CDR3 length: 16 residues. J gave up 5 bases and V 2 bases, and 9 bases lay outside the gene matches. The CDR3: CASSFRLAGGNHEQYF. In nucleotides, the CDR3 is TGTGCCAGCAGCTTTAGATTAGCGGGGGGGAACCACGAGCAGTACTTC.

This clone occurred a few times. Here the CDR3 reads CASSVGQFSGNTIYF. The CDR3, as DNA: TGTGCCAGCAGCGTAGGACAGTTCTCTGGAAACACCATATATTTT. The chain couples TRBV9 to TRBJ1-3; the D gene is possibly TRBD1 (5 bases). This CDR3 spans 15 amino acids. CDR1 and CDR2 from the germline V gene are SGDLS and YYNGEE. V lost 0 bases, J lost 0 bases, and 7 bases lay in between.